A single sample is the source of the 11 T cell receptor beta chains below, sequenced in a study of T cells in Graves' hyperthyroidism and ophthalmopathy. Amplification yielded TCR beta CDR3 regions, with RNA transcripts as the source. HTBI primers were the set used in a first-round RT-PCR of the TCR CDR3. TCRdb reanalysed the multiplex PCR reads using MiXCR and keeps one entry per CDR3 protein. Of about 350,000 distinct CDR3 sequences listed, about 15% are singletons. The source material was blood. These receptors were taken from a woman in her twenties or thirties with Graves' hyperthyroidism.

The rearrangement links TRBV7-9 to TRBJ1-4; D possibly corresponds to TRBD1 (5 bases). Germline V gene sequence: CDR1 SEHNR, CDR2 FQNEAQ (reference sequence). Deletions cut 5 bases from V and 2 bases from J, with 12 bases between. CDR3 length: 15 residues. The CDR3 bases are TGTGCCAGCAGCCTAAATTGGGGGACTAATGAAAAACTGTTTTTT. As protein: CASSLNWGTNEKLFF.

This chain joins TRBV7-9 and TRBJ2-5; 9 bases line up with TRBD2. CDR3 length equals 15 residues. The V and J ends lost 3 bases and 1 base, in that order; junction bases with no gene match: 3. CDR1 is SEHNR and CDR2 is FQNEAQ in the germline V gene (reference sequence). The CDR3 reads CASSLIAGAQETQYF. In DNA, the CDR3 is TGTGCCAGCAGCTTGATAGCGGGAGCCCAAGAGACCCAGTACTTC.

This clonotype came up many times. The rearrangement joins TRBV3-1 to TRBJ1-1; D is possibly TRBD1 (5 bases). The CDR3 runs to 12 residues. The V end lost 0 bases, the J end lost 10 bases, and 9 bases lay between the germline ends. Germline loops: CDR1 LGHDT, CDR2 YNNKEL (reference sequence). CDR3 protein: CASSQEWGVAFF. The CDR3, as DNA: TGTGCCAGCAGCCAAGAGTGGGGGGTAGCTTTCTTT.

This clonotype showed up just a few times. J is TRBJ2-7 and V is TRBV30; 8 positions match TRBD2. CDR3 length: 12 residues. The germline V gene has CDR1 GTSNPN and CDR2 SVGIG (reference sequence). Germline trimming cut 7 bases from V and 0 bases from J; bases unmatched to any gene: 2. Here the CDR3 DNA reads TGTGCCTATAGCGGGGCCTCCTACGAGCAGTACTTC. It yields the protein CAYSGASYEQYF.

This chain links TRBV19 with TRBJ2-2; D call uncertain. The germline CDR1 and CDR2 sequences are LNHDA and SQIVND (reference sequence). This CDR3 spans 14 amino acids. V lost 3 bases, J lost 8 bases, and 13 bases lay in between. The CDR3 DNA sequence: TGTGCCAGTAGTATGGCCGGGCCGACGGGGGAGCTGTTTTTT. Translating gives CASSMAGPTGELFF.

This clonotype was seen more than once but under ten times. V is TRBV7-2 and J is TRBJ1-5; D is unclear. The CDR3 totals 16 residues. The ends were cut back, 1 base at V and 0 bases at J, with 10 bases in the middle. CDR1 and CDR2 from the germline V gene are SGHTA and FQGNSA. The CDR3 sequence: CASSLEGTYSNQPQHF. The CDR3 bases are TGTGCCAGCAGCTTAGAGGGAACTTATAGCAATCAGCCCCAGCATTTT.

In its sample, this clonotype was seen many times. The V and J genes are TRBV12-5 and TRBJ1-1; D ambiguous. Germline CDR1 is LGHNT and CDR2 is FRNRAP. The germline V and J ends were trimmed by 7 bases and 1 base, with 34 bases remaining between them. The length of the CDR3 is 21 residues. For the CDR3, the DNA is TGTGCTAGTGACACCCACTCCCACCGGGGTTGCGGGTATCGAAGGAACACTGAAGCTTTCTTT. Translated: CASDTHSHRGCGYRRNTEAFF. Using reference TRBV12-5 and TRBJ1-1 for the parts outside the CDR3, the full variable domain is DARVTQTPRHKVTEMGQEVTMRCQPILGHNTVFWYRQTMMQGLELLAYFRNRAPLDDSGMPKDRFSAEMPDATLATLKIQPSEPRDSAVYFCASDTHSHRGCGYRRNTEAFFGQGTRLTVV.

This clonotype was seen many times. The genes are TRBV12-3 or TRBV12-4 and TRBJ1-1; 7 bases match TRBD1. V was pared by 6 bases and J by 4 bases, with 8 bases of the junction left unmatched. This CDR3 is built from 14 residues. The CDR3 reads CASSLGGGRTEAFF. In DNA, the CDR3 is TGTGCCAGCAGCCTGGGAGGGGGCCGCACTGAAGCTTTCTTT.

The chain uses TRBV20-1 and TRBJ2-1; 8 bases fit TRBD2. The CDR3 totals 13 residues. J lost 4 bases, V lost 4 bases, and 3 bases had no gene match. Germline loops: CDR1 DFQATT, CDR2 SNEGSKA (reference sequence). This CDR3 is CSAKAGEYNEQFF. The CDR3 DNA is TGCAGTGCTAAAGCGGGAGAGTACAATGAGCAGTTCTTC.

Of note for this clonotype: A much larger clone is a single base away; this may be a read error. J is TRBJ2-1 and V is TRBV2, with 8 bases fitting TRBD1. Germline V lookup: CDR1 SNHLY, CDR2 FYNNEI. CDR3 length equals 13 residues. The DNA of the CDR3 is TGTGCCAGCAGTGACGGACAGGGCGGTGAGCAGTGCTTC. The encoded protein is CASSDGQGGEQCF.

This clonotype has a count of ten or more. V gene TRBV19 combines with J gene TRBJ1-1; D is unresolved. Looked up from germline, CDR1 is LNHDA and CDR2 is SQIVND (reference sequence). Trimming left V 9 bases short and J 2 bases short, with 13 bases between. This CDR3 has 13 amino acids. The DNA of the CDR3 is TGTGCCAGCCGACGTGCAGACAACACTGAAGCTTTCTTT. It codes for CASRRADNTEAFF. The full variable domain, completed using reference TRBV19 and TRBJ1-1, is DGGITQSPKYLFRKEGQNVTLSCEQNLNHDAMYWYRQDPGQGLRLIYYSQIVNDFQKGDIAEGYSVSREKKESFPLTVTSAQKNPTAFYLCASRRADNTEAFFGQGTRLTVV.